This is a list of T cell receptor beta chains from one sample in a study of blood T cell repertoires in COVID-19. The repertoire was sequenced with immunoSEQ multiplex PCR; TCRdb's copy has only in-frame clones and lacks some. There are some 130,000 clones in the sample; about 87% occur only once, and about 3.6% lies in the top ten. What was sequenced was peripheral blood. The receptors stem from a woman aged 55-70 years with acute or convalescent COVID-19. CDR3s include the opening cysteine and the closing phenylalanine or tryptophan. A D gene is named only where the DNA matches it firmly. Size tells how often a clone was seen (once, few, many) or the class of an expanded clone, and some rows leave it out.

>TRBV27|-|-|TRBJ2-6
CASSFRGTGANVLTF
TGTGCCAGCAGTTTTAGAGGGACTGGGGCCAACGTCCTGACTTTC
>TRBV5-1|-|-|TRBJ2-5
CASSLAPVGAETQYF
TGCGCCAGCAGCTTGGCTCCGGTGGGGGCTGAGACCCAGTACTTC
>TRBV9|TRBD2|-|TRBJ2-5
CASSVGPSGRGGGETQYF
TGTGCCAGCAGCGTAGGCCCTAGCGGGAGGGGGGGTGGAGAGACCCAGTACTTC
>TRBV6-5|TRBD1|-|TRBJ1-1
CASLRTGRGTEAFF
TGTGCCAGCCTGAGGACAGGGAGGGGGACTGAAGCTTTCTTT
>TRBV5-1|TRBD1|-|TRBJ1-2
CASSRDSTNYGYTF
TGCGCCAGCAGCAGGGACAGTACCAACTATGGCTACACCTTC
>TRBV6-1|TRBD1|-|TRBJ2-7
CASSEGLMGQGNYYEQYF
TGTGCCAGCAGTGAAGGGTTGATGGGACAGGGGAATTACTACGAGCAGTACTTC
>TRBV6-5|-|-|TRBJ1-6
CASSWPSNNSPLHF
TGTGCCAGCAGCTGGCCGTCCAATAATTCACCCCTCCACTTT
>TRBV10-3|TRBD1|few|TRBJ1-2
CAISVMDRAEVGYTF
TGTGCCATCAGTGTCATGGACAGGGCAGAGGTCGGCTACACCTTC
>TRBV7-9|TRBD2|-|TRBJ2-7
CASSTGLAGAYEQYF
TGTGCCAGCAGCACCGGACTAGCGGGAGCCTACGAGCAGTACTTC
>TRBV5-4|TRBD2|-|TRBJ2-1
CASSLRSGRARRNEQFF
TGTGCCAGCAGCTTAAGGAGCGGGAGGGCTAGGAGAAATGAGCAGTTCTTC
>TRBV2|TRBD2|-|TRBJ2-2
CASCNRQTSGNTGELFF
TGTGCCAGCTGCAATCGCCAGACTAGCGGGAACACCGGGGAGCTGTTTTTT
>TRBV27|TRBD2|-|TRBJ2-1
CASTIVAGESYNEQFF
TGTGCCAGCACCATCGTAGCGGGAGAATCCTACAATGAGCAGTTCTTC
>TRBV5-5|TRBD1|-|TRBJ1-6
CASTALGRGIRALHF
TGTGCCAGCACCGCCCTCGGCAGGGGGATTAGGGCCCTCCACTTT
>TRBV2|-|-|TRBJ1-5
CASTGRDNQPQHF
TGTGCCAGCACCGGGAGGGACAATCAGCCCCAGCATTTT
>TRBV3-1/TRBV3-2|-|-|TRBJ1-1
CASSQGLGGASDTEAFF
TGTGCCAGCAGCCAAGGATTGGGAGGGGCGTCGGACACTGAAGCTTTCTTT
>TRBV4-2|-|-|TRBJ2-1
CASSQVVGSPNEQFF
TGTGCCAGCAGCCAAGTAGTCGGGAGCCCGAATGAGCAGTTCTTC
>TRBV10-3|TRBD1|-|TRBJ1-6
CATRQGSPLHF
TGTGCCACCAGACAGGGTTCACCCCTCCACTTT
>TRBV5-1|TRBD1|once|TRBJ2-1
CASSADRVSYDEQFF
TGCGCCAGCAGCGCCGACAGGGTTTCCTATGATGAGCAGTTCTTC
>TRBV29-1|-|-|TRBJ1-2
CSVGTGGIHYGYTF
TGCAGCGTTGGTACCGGGGGGATCCACTATGGCTACACCTTC
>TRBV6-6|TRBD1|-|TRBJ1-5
CASSGGTGYNQPQHF
TGTGCCAGCAGTGGCGGGACAGGGTACAATCAGCCCCAGCATTTT
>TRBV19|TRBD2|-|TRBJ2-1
CASSRTWTSGMGEQFF
TGTGCCAGTAGTAGGACTTGGACTAGCGGGATGGGTGAGCAGTTCTTC
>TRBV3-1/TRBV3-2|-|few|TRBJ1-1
CASSQFGAEAFF
TGTGCCAGCAGTCAATTCGGGGCTGAAGCTTTCTTT
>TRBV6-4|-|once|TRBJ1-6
CASSELITRDSPLHF
TGTGCCAGCAGTGAGCTTATTACGAGAGATTCACCCCTCCACTTT
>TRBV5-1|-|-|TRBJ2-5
CASSLVLGTGETQYF
TGCGCCAGCAGCTTGGTGTTAGGGACTGGGGAGACCCAGTACTTC
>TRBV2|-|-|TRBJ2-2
CASSEALRGTGELFF
TGTGCCAGCAGTGAAGCGCTTAGGGGCACCGGGGAGCTGTTTTTT
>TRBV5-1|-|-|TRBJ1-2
CASSFLAGVTYGYTF
TGCGCCAGCAGCTTTTTAGCAGGGGTCACCTATGGCTACACCTTC
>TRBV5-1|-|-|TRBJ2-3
CASSFRPTITDTQYF
TGCGCCAGCAGCTTCCGCCCTACCATCACAGATACGCAGTATTTT
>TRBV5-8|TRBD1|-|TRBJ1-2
CASSLPGTAYGYTF
TGTGCCAGCAGCCTCCCCGGGACAGCGTATGGCTACACCTTC
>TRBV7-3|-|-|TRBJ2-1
CASSSSARGEQFF
TGTGCCAGCAGCTCCAGCGCCCGGGGGGAGCAGTTCTTC
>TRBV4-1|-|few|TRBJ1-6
CASSERGWGAYNSPLHF
TGCGCCAGCAGCGAAAGGGGGTGGGGCGCCTATAATTCACCCCTCCACTTT
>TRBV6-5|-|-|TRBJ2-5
CASSYSWGAETQYF
TGTGCCAGCAGTTACTCTTGGGGCGCGGAGACCCAGTACTTC
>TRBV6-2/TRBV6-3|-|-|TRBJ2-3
CASSYNGRGRSDTQYF
TGTGCCAGCAGTTACAATGGTCGGGGGAGATCAGATACGCAGTATTTT
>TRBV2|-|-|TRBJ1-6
CASNFGTGNSPLHF
TGTGCCAGCAATTTTGGAACAGGGAATTCACCCCTCCACTTT
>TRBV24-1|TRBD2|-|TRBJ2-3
CATSDLPGVAGEMDTQYF
TGTGCCACCAGTGATTTGCCCGGAGTAGCGGGAGAAATGGATACGCAGTATTTT
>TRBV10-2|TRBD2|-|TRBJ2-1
CASSEILGVAGAINNEQFF
TGCGCCAGCAGTGAAATTCTGGGGGTAGCGGGAGCTATCAACAATGAGCAGTTCTTC
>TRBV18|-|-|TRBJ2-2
CASSPSREGAGELFF
TGTGCCAGCTCACCCTCCAGGGAAGGCGCCGGGGAGCTGTTTTTT
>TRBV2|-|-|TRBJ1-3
CASSQGSSGNTIYF
TGTGCCAGCAGCCAGGGGAGCTCTGGAAACACCATATATTTT
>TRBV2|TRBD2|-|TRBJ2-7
CASSEAKLAGGLNEQYF
TGTGCCAGCAGTGAAGCGAAGCTAGCGGGAGGGCTAAACGAGCAGTACTTC
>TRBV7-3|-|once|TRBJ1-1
CASSLYMNTEAFF
TGTGCCAGCAGCCTGTATATGAACACTGAAGCTTTCTTT
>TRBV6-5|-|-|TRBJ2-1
CASSSWSSYNEQFF
TGTGCCAGCAGTTCGTGGAGCTCCTACAATGAGCAGTTCTTC
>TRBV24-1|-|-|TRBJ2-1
CATSDNVNRAGNEQFF
TGTGCCACCAGTGACAACGTAAACAGGGCTGGGAATGAGCAGTTCTTC
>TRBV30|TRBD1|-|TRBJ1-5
CAWSPLGQGGDQPQHF
TGTGCCTGGAGCCCTTTAGGACAGGGAGGGGATCAGCCCCAGCATTTT
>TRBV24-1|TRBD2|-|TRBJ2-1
CATSDPTSGDYNEQFF
TGTGCCACCAGTGACCCGACTAGCGGAGATTACAATGAGCAGTTCTTC
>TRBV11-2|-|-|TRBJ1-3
CASSLGQRDTIYF
TGTGCCAGCAGCTTAGGTCAGCGGGACACCATATATTTT
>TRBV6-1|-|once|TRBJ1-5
CASSEAGGSTQPQHF
TGTGCCAGCAGTGAAGCGGGGGGGTCCACTCAGCCCCAGCATTTT
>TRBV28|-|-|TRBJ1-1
CASSLFGGGEAFF
TGTGCCAGCAGTTTATTCGGCGGCGGGGAAGCTTTCTTT
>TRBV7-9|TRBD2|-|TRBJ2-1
CASSPSGTSGKEQFF
TGTGCCAGCAGCCCCAGCGGGACTAGCGGGAAAGAGCAGTTCTTC
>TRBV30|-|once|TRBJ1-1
CAWIGGRGGGTEAFF
TGTGCCTGGATCGGCGGAAGAGGGGGGGGCACTGAAGCTTTCTTT
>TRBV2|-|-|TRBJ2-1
CASSEVSEQFF
TGTGCCAGCAGTGAAGTGAGTGAGCAGTTCTTC
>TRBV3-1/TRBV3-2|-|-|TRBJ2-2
CASARRGDFGELFF
TGTGCCAGCGCGAGGAGGGGTGATTTCGGGGAGCTGTTTTTT
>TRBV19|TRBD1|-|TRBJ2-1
CASSRDRGDEQFF
TGTGCCAGTAGCAGGGACAGGGGCGATGAGCAGTTCTTC
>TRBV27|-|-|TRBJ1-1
CASSFGWPNTEAFF
TGTGCCAGCAGTTTTGGTTGGCCGAACACTGAAGCTTTCTTT
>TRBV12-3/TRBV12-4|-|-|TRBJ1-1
CASSPFGGTEAFF
TGTGCCAGCAGCCCCTTCGGGGGCACTGAAGCTTTCTTT